This T cell receptor (beta chain) emerged from a study of T cell clones after liver transplantation. In the study overall: TCRbeta sequencing after a pre-transplant mixed lymphocyte reaction identified graft-donor-reactive clones, later tracked in post-transplant blood. Study results and limitations: Circulating graft-donor-reactive CD4 TCRbeta sequences fell significantly post-transplant in most of the 8 subjects. A larger donor-reactive than third-party decline suggested partial antigen-specific deletion.

The V gene's germline CDR1 is MGHRA and CDR2 YSYEKL. The length of the CDR3 is 16 residues. V shed 1 base and J shed 2 bases, with 13 bases lying between them. Points on this clone: The target antigen is unknown.

TCRdb keeps only in-frame clones here, not all; method: immunoSEQ multiplex PCR. This repertoire shows some 61,000 clones, roughly three quarters found once; its top ten account for about a tenth. The sample in question was CD4+ T cells from blood, obtained at the 22-month timepoint. The receptor comes from a human patient who received a liver transplant. Some T cells may be graft donor cells. J is TRBJ2-3 and V is TRBV4-1; D possibly corresponds to TRBD2 (5 bases). The CDR3 loop reads CASSQGGRGLTDTQYF. In nucleotides, the CDR3 is TGCGCCAGCAGCCAAGGAGGTAGAGGGCTCACAGATACGCAGTATTTT.